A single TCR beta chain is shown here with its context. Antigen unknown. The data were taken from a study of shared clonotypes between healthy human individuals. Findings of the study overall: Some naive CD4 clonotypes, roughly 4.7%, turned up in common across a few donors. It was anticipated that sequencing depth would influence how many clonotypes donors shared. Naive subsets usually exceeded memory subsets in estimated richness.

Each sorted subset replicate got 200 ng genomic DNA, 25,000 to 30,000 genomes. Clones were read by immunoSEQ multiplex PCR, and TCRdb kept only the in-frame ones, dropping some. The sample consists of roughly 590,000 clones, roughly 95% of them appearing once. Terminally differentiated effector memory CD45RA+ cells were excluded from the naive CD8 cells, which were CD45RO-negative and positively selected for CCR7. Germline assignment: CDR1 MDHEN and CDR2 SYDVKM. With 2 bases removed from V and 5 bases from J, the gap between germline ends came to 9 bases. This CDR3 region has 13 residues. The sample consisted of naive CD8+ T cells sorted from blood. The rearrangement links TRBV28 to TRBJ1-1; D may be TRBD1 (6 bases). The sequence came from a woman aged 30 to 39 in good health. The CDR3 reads CASSLTGRTEAFF. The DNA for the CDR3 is TGTGCCAGCAGTTTAACAGGGCGGACTGAAGCTTTCTTT. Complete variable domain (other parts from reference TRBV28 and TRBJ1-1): DVKVTQSSRYLVKRTGEKVFLECVQDMDHENMFWYRQDPGLGLRLIYFSYDVKMKEKGDIPEGYSVSREKKERFSLILESASTNQTSMYLCASSLTGRTEAFFGQGTRLTVV.